This T cell receptor (beta chain) was documented in a study of CD8+ T cells in alopecia areata. General study results and limits: Lesional scalp, especially alopecia totalis/universalis, showed higher clonality than normal scalp.

Extraction and reverse transcription of RNA yielded cDNA as the sequencing template. Data came from immunoSEQ multiplex PCR; TCRdb stores just in-frame clones and leaves some out. The sample has tens of thousands of clones; roughly three fifths are singletons. Trimming removed 5 bases from V and 5 bases from J, with 13 bases in between. CDR1 is SQVTM, CDR2 ANQGSEA, per germline. The CDR3 runs 13 residues. Sorting separated CD4+ and CD8+ T cells out of PBMCs. On this clone: Its matching antigen is unknown.

Sequencing was performed on CD8+ T cells sorted from blood, taken at week 0. The receptor comes from a human donor with alopecia areata. The J gene is TRBJ2-1, the V gene TRBV29-1, with TRBD1 as a possible D gene (5 bases). The CDR3 spells CSVLGRAHNEQFF. The CDR3 DNA follows: TGCAGCGTTCTGGGCAGGGCGCACAATGAGCAGTTCTTC.